These T cell receptor beta chains were read from a single sample in a study of read filtering for tumor transcriptome and immune sequencing. TCRdb recomputed calls from the reads with MiXCR, one row per CDR3 protein. This table has fewer than 150,000 distinct CDR3 sequences, 10% to 15% appearing once. Sequencing was done on a sample of a population of CD138-negative cells sorted from bone marrow. The receptors were sampled from a donor over 35 with multiple myeloma. Both conserved end residues are part of each CDR3. The D gene is left open where the match is weak. Not all rows give a size; the values are once, few, many and, for expanded clones, a class.

CDR3	DNA	V	D	size	J
CASSPTAITEAFF	TGTGCCAGCAGCCCGACAGCAATCACTGAAGCTTTCTTT	TRBV3-1	-	-	TRBJ1-1
CASSPHDRGTGTEAFF	TGTGCCAGCAGCCCACATGATAGGGGTACAGGCACTGAAGCTTTCTTT	TRBV12-3/TRBV12-4	-	many	TRBJ1-1
CSAVPGGDEQFF	TGCAGTGCTGTTCCAGGGGGCGATGAGCAGTTCTTC	TRBV20-1	TRBD1	many	TRBJ2-1
CASSRQGSSGYTF	TGTGCCAGTAGCCGACAGGGGAGTTCTGGCTACACCTTC	TRBV19	TRBD1	many	TRBJ1-2
CSALGETQYF	TGCAGTGCCCTTGGGGAGACCCAGTACTTC	TRBV20-1	-	-	TRBJ2-5
CASSPSGGNTGELFF	TGTGCCAGCAGCCCATCGGGGGGGAACACCGGGGAGCTGTTTTTT	TRBV12-3/TRBV12-4	TRBD2	many	TRBJ2-2
CDSSLAESGGAMIGSEQFF	TGTGACAGCAGCTTAGCGGAGAGCGGGGGGGCCATGATTGGAAGTGAGCAGTTCTTC	TRBV7-9	TRBD2	-	TRBJ2-1
CASSEEGRGPGELFF	TGTGCCAGCAGTGAAGAGGGGCGCGGTCCCGGGGAGCTGTTTTTT	TRBV6-1	-	many	TRBJ2-2
CASSRDGLAGVFQYF	TGTGCCAGCAGTCGAGACGGACTAGCGGGAGTCTTTCAGTACTTC	TRBV6-5	TRBD2	many	TRBJ2-4
CASSPRDNRDGYTF	TGCGCCAGCAGTCCCCGGGACAACCGGGATGGCTACACCTTC	TRBV5-1	-	many	TRBJ1-2
CASSQDSGDNQPQHF	TGTGCCAGCAGCCAAGATTCGGGGGACAATCAGCCCCAGCATTTT	TRBV14	-	many	TRBJ1-5
CASSPGDPTSEKLFF	TGTGCCAGCAGCCCGGGGGACCCAACTAGTGAAAAACTGTTTTTT	TRBV7-9	-	few	TRBJ1-4
CSARDQGHAYEQYF	TGCAGTGCTAGAGATCAGGGACACGCCTACGAGCAGTACTTC	TRBV20-1	-	many	TRBJ2-7
CASSLGLAGGPWDTQYF	TGTGCCAGCAGTTTGGGACTAGCGGGAGGGCCATGGGATACGCAGTATTTT	TRBV12-3/TRBV12-4	TRBD2	many	TRBJ2-3
CSAPLAMETQYF	TGCAGTGCTCCACTAGCGATGGAGACCCAGTACTTC	TRBV20-1	TRBD2	few	TRBJ2-5
CASSLGLWRGDQETQYF	TGTGCCAGCAGCTTAGGCCTCTGGCGGGGGGACCAAGAGACCCAGTACTTC	TRBV13	TRBD2	many	TRBJ2-5
CSASPSGEPDTQYF	TGCAGTGCTAGCCCTAGCGGGGAGCCAGATACGCAGTATTTT	TRBV20-1	TRBD2	few	TRBJ2-3
CASSRGGAAETQYF	TGTGCCAGCAGCCGCGGGGGGGCCGCGGAGACCCAGTACTTC	TRBV7-2	TRBD2	many	TRBJ2-5
CASSFDTGVSNQPQHF	TGTGCCAGCAGTTTCGATACAGGGGTCAGCAATCAGCCCCAGCATTTT	TRBV12-3/TRBV12-4	TRBD1	many	TRBJ1-5
CASSLAGVGANVLTF	TGTGCCAGCAGCTTGGCCGGGGTTGGGGCCAACGTCCTGACTTTC	TRBV5-4	-	few	TRBJ2-6
CASSLRGTNSPLHF	TGTGCCAGCAGTTTACGCGGTACCAATTCACCCCTCCACTTT	TRBV12-3/TRBV12-4	-	many	TRBJ1-6
CASSQLAGSYNEQFF	TGTGCCAGCAGCCAACTAGCGGGGAGCTACAATGAGCAGTTCTTC	TRBV3-1	TRBD2	many	TRBJ2-1
CPPTENTEAFF	TGCCCCCCGACAGAGAACACTGAAGCTTTCTTT	TRBV20-1	-	many	TRBJ1-1
CASSYRGGTEAFF	TGTGCCAGCAGTTACAGGGGAGGTACTGAAGCTTTCTTT	TRBV7-9	TRBD1	many	TRBJ1-1
CSVGVSAGTGELFF	TGCAGCGTTGGGGTTTCGGCAGGGACCGGGGAGCTGTTTTTT	TRBV29-1	-	few	TRBJ2-2
CSATSGSPDEQYF	TGCAGTGCTACCAGCGGGAGCCCCGACGAGCAGTACTTC	TRBV20-1	TRBD2	many	TRBJ2-7
CASSYGRKGSGNTIYF	TGTGCCAGCAGTTACGGCCGAAAGGGTTCTGGAAACACCATATATTTT	TRBV6-5	-	-	TRBJ1-3
CASSLARVSGANVLTF	TGTGCCAGCAGCTTAGCGCGGGTCTCTGGGGCCAACGTCCTGACTTTC	TRBV7-6	-	many	TRBJ2-6
CASRITGRPYGYTF	TGTGCCAGCAGAATAACAGGGCGCCCCTATGGCTACACCTTC	TRBV7-2	-	many	TRBJ1-2
CASSLDYSSYNEQFF	TGTGCCAGCAGCTTAGACTACTCTTCCTACAATGAGCAGTTCTTC	TRBV6-5	-	many	TRBJ2-1
CASSPSANSYGQYF	TGTGCCAGCAGCCCCTCGGCGAACTCCTACGGGCAGTACTTC	TRBV7-2	-	few	TRBJ2-7
CASTRGTDTQYF	TGTGCCAGCACCCGGGGGACAGATACGCAGTATTTT	TRBV12-3/TRBV12-4	-	many	TRBJ2-3
CASRRASSSYEQYF	TGTGCCAGCAGGAGGGCCAGCAGCTCCTACGAGCAGTACTTC	TRBV6-5	-	many	TRBJ2-7
CASSYSGHSATDTQYF	TGTGCCAGCAGTTACTCGGGACATTCTGCGACAGATACGCAGTATTTT	TRBV6-6	-	many	TRBJ2-3
CSVEGLAGVEQYF	TGCAGCGTTGAAGGGCTAGCGGGAGTCGAGCAGTACTTC	TRBV29-1	TRBD2	few	TRBJ2-7
CASSPRTLGDEQFF	TGTGCCAGCAGCCCACGGACGTTAGGGGATGAGCAGTTCTTC	TRBV7-2	-	many	TRBJ2-1
CASSSQPNRGPPLGYTF	TGTGCCAGCAGCTCCCAACCAAACCGGGGGCCCCCTCTGGGCTACACCTTC	TRBV7-3	-	-	TRBJ1-2
CSARGDAYEQYF	TGCAGTGCTAGAGGAGATGCCTACGAGCAGTACTTC	TRBV20-1	-	many	TRBJ2-7
CASSVGAGSEKLFF	TGTGCCAGCAGCGTAGGGGCTGGAAGCGAAAAACTGTTTTTT	TRBV9	-	-	TRBJ1-4
CASSQGADSYNEQFF	TGTGCCAGCAGCCAAGGAGCGGACTCCTACAATGAGCAGTTCTTC	TRBV3-1	-	many	TRBJ2-1
CSARPPPARSLQTQYF	TGCAGTGCTAGGCCACCCCCCGCTAGATCTTTGCAGACCCAGTACTTC	TRBV20-1	-	few	TRBJ2-5
CASSLLPDLYEQYF	TGCGCCAGCAGCTTGTTGCCCGACCTATACGAGCAGTACTTC	TRBV5-1	-	many	TRBJ2-7
CASSEEASGYNEQFF	TGTGCCAGCAGCGAGGAGGCTAGCGGCTACAATGAGCAGTTCTTC	TRBV7-3	TRBD2	many	TRBJ2-1